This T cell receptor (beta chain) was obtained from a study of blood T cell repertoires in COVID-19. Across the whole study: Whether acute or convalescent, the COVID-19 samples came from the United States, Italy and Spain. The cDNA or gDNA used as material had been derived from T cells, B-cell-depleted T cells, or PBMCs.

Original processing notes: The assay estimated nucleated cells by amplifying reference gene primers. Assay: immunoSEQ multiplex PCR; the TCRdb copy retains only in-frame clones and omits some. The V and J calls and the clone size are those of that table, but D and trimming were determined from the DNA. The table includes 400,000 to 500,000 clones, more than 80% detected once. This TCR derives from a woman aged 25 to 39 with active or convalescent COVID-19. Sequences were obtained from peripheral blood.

CDR3 sequence reads: CASTPRQGASEKLFF. CDR3 in DNA: TGTGCCAGCACCCCCCGGCAGGGGGCGAGTGAAAAACTGTTTTTT. The chain is built from TRBV25-1 and TRBJ1-4; 8 positions match TRBD1. CDR3 size: 15 residues. The germline gives CDR1 MGHDK, CDR2 SYGVNS. After removal of 7 bases from V and 7 bases from J, the junction contained 11 bases not matched to a gene.